The TCR beta chain under discussion was sequenced for a study of identical twins. General study findings and limits: Invariant MAIT and iNKT cells could partly confound zero-insertion analyses. The analysis was cross-sectional rather than longitudinal within donors.

CDR3 size: 13 residues. CDR1 and CDR2 from the germline V gene are DFQATT and SNEGSKA (reference sequence). V was shortened by 2 bases and J by 8 bases, with 10 bases between the two germline ends. cDNA molecules carried unique molecular identifiers, and template switching added a universal primer site. TCRdb reprocessed the 5' RACE reads with MiXCR, giving one entry per CDR3 protein. Counted here are about 500,000 distinct CDR3 sequences, approximately 14% occurring once; the ten biggest clones make up 0.98%. As regards this clonotype: Its antigen is still unknown.

This same sample was also part of a study on yellow fever vaccine responses in identical twins. That publication notes: Convergence reportedly seemed to mark part of the twins' vaccine T cell response, with personalization marking the rest.

The J gene is TRBJ1-6, the V gene TRBV20-1; D not resolved. What was sequenced was CD4+ T cells sorted from blood. The source is a woman between 18 and 29 years old in good health. In nucleotides, the CDR3 is TGCAGTGCTAGATGGGGATTCGATTCACCCCTCCACTTT. It translates to CSARWGFDSPLHF.